These T cell receptor beta chains were read from a single sample in a study of blood T cell repertoires in COVID-19. The table came from immunoSEQ multiplex PCR; TCRdb's copy has only in-frame clones and leaves some out. The sample includes about 220,000 clones, roughly 80% of them seen just once. What was sequenced was peripheral blood. These receptors were obtained from a woman aged 65 to 85 with COVID-19, enrolled during active disease. CDR3s include the opening cysteine and the closing phenylalanine or tryptophan. A D gene is named only where the DNA matches it firmly. Rows give clone size only sometimes, using once, few, many, or a class for an expanded clone.

d_gene: -; abundance: -; j_gene: TRBJ1-1; v_gene: TRBV27; len: 14; CDR3aa: CASSYRVWNTEAFF
d_gene: TRBD2; abundance: -; j_gene: TRBJ2-5; v_gene: TRBV9; len: 21; CDR3aa: CASSVAPTSGRAKGSQETQYF
d_gene: -; abundance: -; j_gene: TRBJ1-1; v_gene: TRBV20-1; len: 15; CDR3aa: CSASPSSGRNTEAFF
d_gene: TRBD1; abundance: few; j_gene: TRBJ2-1; v_gene: TRBV9; len: 16; CDR3aa: CASSVRQGRSGDEQFF
d_gene: TRBD1; abundance: -; j_gene: TRBJ1-5; v_gene: TRBV19; len: 15; CDR3aa: CASTSGQGGNQPQHF
d_gene: -; abundance: -; j_gene: TRBJ2-3; v_gene: TRBV4-3; len: 18; CDR3aa: CASSQGKVLAGNTDTQYF
d_gene: -; abundance: -; j_gene: TRBJ2-3; v_gene: TRBV6-2/TRBV6-3; len: 15; CDR3aa: CASSATWGHSDTQYF
d_gene: -; abundance: -; j_gene: TRBJ2-1; v_gene: TRBV18; len: 15; CDR3aa: CASSPGQSSYNEQFF
d_gene: TRBD2; abundance: -; j_gene: TRBJ2-1; v_gene: TRBV18; len: 17; CDR3aa: CASSPLLSAGGLGEQFF
d_gene: TRBD1; abundance: -; j_gene: TRBJ1-2; v_gene: TRBV28; len: 15; CDR3aa: CASRDRQGANYGYTF
d_gene: TRBD2; abundance: -; j_gene: TRBJ2-5; v_gene: TRBV3-1/TRBV3-2; len: 17; CDR3aa: CASSQTGAVAGVETQYF
d_gene: TRBD2; abundance: -; j_gene: TRBJ2-2; v_gene: TRBV5-1; len: 16; CDR3aa: CASSPRGGANTGELFF
d_gene: -; abundance: -; j_gene: TRBJ2-5; v_gene: TRBV18; len: 16; CDR3aa: CASSQTLDRTEETQYF
d_gene: TRBD1; abundance: -; j_gene: TRBJ1-1; v_gene: TRBV18; len: 17; CDR3aa: CASSPLDRGPRNTEAFF
d_gene: TRBD1; abundance: -; j_gene: TRBJ1-5; v_gene: TRBV7-2; len: 14; CDR3aa: CASSPDRGNQPQHF
d_gene: -; abundance: once; j_gene: TRBJ2-3; v_gene: TRBV5-1; len: 15; CDR3aa: CASSLDRARTDTQYF
d_gene: TRBD1; abundance: -; j_gene: TRBJ1-3; v_gene: TRBV19; len: 15; CDR3aa: CASSIRQGAGNTIYF
d_gene: -; abundance: -; j_gene: TRBJ2-2; v_gene: TRBV19; len: 16; CDR3aa: CASGPIAARVAGELFF
d_gene: -; abundance: -; j_gene: TRBJ1-2; v_gene: TRBV3-1/TRBV3-2; len: 14; CDR3aa: CASSPRGVLSGYTF
d_gene: -; abundance: -; j_gene: TRBJ2-2; v_gene: TRBV6-6; len: 15; CDR3aa: CASSPGGRQTGELFF
d_gene: TRBD1; abundance: once; j_gene: TRBJ2-7; v_gene: TRBV6-5; len: 14; CDR3aa: CASSQDRGGTKQYF
d_gene: -; abundance: -; j_gene: TRBJ2-1; v_gene: TRBV12-3/TRBV12-4; len: 12; CDR3aa: CASSYRANEQFF
d_gene: -; abundance: -; j_gene: TRBJ1-6; v_gene: TRBV7-2; len: 16; CDR3aa: CASSLARGFYNSPLHF
d_gene: TRBD2; abundance: -; j_gene: TRBJ2-6; v_gene: TRBV3-1/TRBV3-2; len: 17; CDR3aa: CASSLPGGNSGANVLTF
d_gene: -; abundance: -; j_gene: TRBJ1-1; v_gene: TRBV5-6; len: 11; CDR3aa: CASSPIAEAFF
d_gene: TRBD1; abundance: once; j_gene: TRBJ1-5; v_gene: TRBV5-6; len: 15; CDR3aa: CASSREEGANQPQHF
d_gene: -; abundance: -; j_gene: TRBJ1-5; v_gene: TRBV19; len: 20; CDR3aa: CASSFSRVRTYRARNQPQHF
d_gene: -; abundance: -; j_gene: TRBJ1-1; v_gene: TRBV15; len: 15; CDR3aa: CATSRDRIRTVEAFF
d_gene: -; abundance: -; j_gene: TRBJ1-2; v_gene: TRBV3-1/TRBV3-2; len: 15; CDR3aa: CASSQGRVTNYGYTF
d_gene: -; abundance: -; j_gene: TRBJ1-1; v_gene: TRBV18; len: 14; CDR3aa: CASSRQGGDTEAFF
d_gene: TRBD2; abundance: once; j_gene: TRBJ2-7; v_gene: TRBV7-2; len: 17; CDR3aa: CASSLVGGLAGSYEQYF
d_gene: -; abundance: -; j_gene: TRBJ2-1; v_gene: TRBV5-1; len: 16; CDR3aa: CASSLGPVPSYNEQFF
d_gene: TRBD2; abundance: -; j_gene: TRBJ2-1; v_gene: TRBV4-1; len: 15; CDR3aa: CASSPGLAAYNEQFF
d_gene: TRBD1; abundance: -; j_gene: TRBJ2-7; v_gene: TRBV6-2/TRBV6-3; len: 15; CDR3aa: CASSFRQGEGWEQYF
d_gene: -; abundance: -; j_gene: TRBJ2-1; v_gene: TRBV7-2; len: 15; CDR3aa: CASSDQRTSRNEQFF
d_gene: TRBD1; abundance: -; j_gene: TRBJ1-6; v_gene: TRBV19; len: 14; CDR3aa: CASSITGEDSPLHF
d_gene: -; abundance: few; j_gene: TRBJ2-7; v_gene: TRBV14; len: 14; CDR3aa: CASSQVTASYEQYF
d_gene: -; abundance: once; j_gene: TRBJ2-1; v_gene: TRBV13; len: 14; CDR3aa: CASSRTTSMDEQFF
d_gene: -; abundance: -; j_gene: TRBJ1-4; v_gene: TRBV7-7; len: 13; CDR3aa: CASSPGVGEKLFF
d_gene: TRBD2; abundance: -; j_gene: TRBJ2-1; v_gene: TRBV5-1; len: 15; CDR3aa: CASRLGLAGGGEQFF
d_gene: -; abundance: few; j_gene: TRBJ2-7; v_gene: TRBV7-2; len: 14; CDR3aa: CASSLEVALGEQYF
d_gene: TRBD2; abundance: once; j_gene: TRBJ2-7; v_gene: TRBV10-3; len: 14; CDR3aa: CAIKGAGGPIEQYF
d_gene: TRBD1; abundance: -; j_gene: TRBJ1-2; v_gene: TRBV14; len: 13; CDR3aa: CASSPQTGVGYTF
d_gene: TRBD2; abundance: -; j_gene: TRBJ2-1; v_gene: TRBV30; len: 15; CDR3aa: CAWAPGLEVRNEQFF
d_gene: -; abundance: -; j_gene: TRBJ2-1; v_gene: TRBV7-9; len: 11; CDR3aa: CASSPLSEQFF
d_gene: -; abundance: -; j_gene: TRBJ2-2; v_gene: TRBV5-1; len: 16; CDR3aa: CASSPVGAETTGELFF